The source of this T cell receptor (beta chain) is a study of graft-versus-host responses after intestinal transplantation. The germline V gene has CDR1 SGHAT and CDR2 FQNNGV. Deletions cut 3 bases from V and 10 bases from J, with 12 bases between. CDR3 length: 12 residues. This table comes from immunoSEQ multiplex PCR, and its TCRdb copy is limited to in-frame clones, with some not included. In the table there are 65,000 to 85,000 clones, around 90% of which are singletons. The V and J genes are TRBV11-2 and TRBJ1-2, with D perhaps matching TRBD1 (6 bases). The material was bone marrow, obtained approximately 100 weeks after intestinal transplantation. The clonotype was recovered from a human patient who received an intestinal transplant, so some T cells may come from the graft donor. This CDR3 is CASSLTGGAYTF. CDR3 nucleotides: TGTGCCAGCAGCTTGACAGGAGGGGCCTACACCTTC.